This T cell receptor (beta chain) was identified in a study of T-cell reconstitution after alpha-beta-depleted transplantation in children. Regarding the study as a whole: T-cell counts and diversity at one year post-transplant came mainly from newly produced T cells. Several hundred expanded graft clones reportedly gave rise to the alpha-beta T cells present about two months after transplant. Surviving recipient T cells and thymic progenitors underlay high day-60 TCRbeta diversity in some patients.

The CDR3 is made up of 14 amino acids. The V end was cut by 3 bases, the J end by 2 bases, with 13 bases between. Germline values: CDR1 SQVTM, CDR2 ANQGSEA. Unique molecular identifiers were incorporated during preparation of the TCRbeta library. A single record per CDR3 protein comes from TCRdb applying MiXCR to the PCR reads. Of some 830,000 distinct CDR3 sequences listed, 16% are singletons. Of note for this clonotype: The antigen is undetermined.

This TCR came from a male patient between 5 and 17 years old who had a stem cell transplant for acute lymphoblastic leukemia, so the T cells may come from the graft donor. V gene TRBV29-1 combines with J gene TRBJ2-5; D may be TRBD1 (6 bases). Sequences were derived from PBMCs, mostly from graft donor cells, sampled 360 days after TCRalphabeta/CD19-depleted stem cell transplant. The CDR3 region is CSVEVQGRQETQYF. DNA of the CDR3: TGCAGCGTTGAGGTACAGGGCAGGCAAGAGACCCAGTACTTC.